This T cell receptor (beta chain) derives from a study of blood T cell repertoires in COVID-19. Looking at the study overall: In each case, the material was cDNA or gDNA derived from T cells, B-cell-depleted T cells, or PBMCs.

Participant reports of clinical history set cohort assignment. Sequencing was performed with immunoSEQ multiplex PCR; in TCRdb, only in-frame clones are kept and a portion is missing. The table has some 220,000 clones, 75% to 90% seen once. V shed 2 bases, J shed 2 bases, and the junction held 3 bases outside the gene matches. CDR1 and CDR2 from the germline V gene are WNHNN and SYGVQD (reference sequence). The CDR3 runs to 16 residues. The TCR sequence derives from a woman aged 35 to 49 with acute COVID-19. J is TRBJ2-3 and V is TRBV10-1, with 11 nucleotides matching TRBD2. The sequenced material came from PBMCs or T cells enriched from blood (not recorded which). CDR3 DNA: TGCGCCAGCAGTGAGGGACTAGCGGGTTCCACAGATACGCAGTATTTT. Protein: CASSEGLAGSTDTQYF.